This entry describes one T cell receptor (beta chain). Its antigen is not known. The sample is drawn from a study of cytotoxic CD8 clonotypes in ibrutinib-treated CLL. Study context: Among the patients, some eleven presented as relapsed/refractory and fewer than 16 as treatment-naive; around 17 showed unmutated IGHV.

The planned depth of sequencing spanned 1 in 200,000 to 1 in 1 million T cells. The repertoire was sequenced with immunoSEQ multiplex PCR; TCRdb's copy has only in-frame clones and lacks some. This sample has roughly 250,000 clones, with roughly 70% found just once. There are 12 residues in the CDR3. V was clipped by 6 bases and J by 7 bases, with 12 bases between them. Germline V gene sequence: CDR1 MDHEN, CDR2 SYDVKM. Study-wide points: Clonality (at baseline) was higher than in age-matched healthy donors and tracked circulating CD8+ T-cell counts.

The receptor's source is a human donor with chronic lymphocytic leukemia. The V and J genes are TRBV28 and TRBJ2-5; TRBD1 or TRBD2 may be the D gene (6 bases each). The sequenced sample was PBMCs, obtained after 24 months of ibrutinib treatment. CDR3 DNA sequence: TGTGCCAGCAGCACCCCGGGGGCGACCCAGTACTTC. Amino acid sequence: CASSTPGATQYF.